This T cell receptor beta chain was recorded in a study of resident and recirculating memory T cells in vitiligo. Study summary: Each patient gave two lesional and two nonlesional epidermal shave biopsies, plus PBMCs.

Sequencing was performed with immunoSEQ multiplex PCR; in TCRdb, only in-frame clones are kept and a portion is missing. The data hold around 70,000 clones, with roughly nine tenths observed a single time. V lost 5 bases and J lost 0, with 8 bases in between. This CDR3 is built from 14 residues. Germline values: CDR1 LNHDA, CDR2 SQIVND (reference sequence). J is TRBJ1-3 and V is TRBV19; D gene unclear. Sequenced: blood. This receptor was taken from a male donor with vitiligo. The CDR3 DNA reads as TGTGCCAGTAGTCGGGGAGGCTCTGGAAACACCATATATTTT. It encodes CASSRGGSGNTIYF.